The next 17 T cell receptor beta chains were all read from a single sample in a study of blood T cell repertoires in COVID-19 (TCRdb year 2020). The library came from the immunoSEQ multiplex PCR assay. This immuneACCESS table, as held by TCRdb, lists in-frame sequences with V and J called but not all clones. Of the missing ones, under half trace to an unresolved V gene in checked studies; the others have no known cause. The sample yields hundreds of thousands of clones; approximately 86% were counted once. The ten largest clonotypes hold roughly 7.2% of the sample. The sample consisted of peripheral blood. These receptors came from a woman between 55 and 75 years old with COVID-19, enrolled during active disease.

The chain's CDR3 is CASPHRALAGNTIYF. In DNA, the CDR3 is TGTGCCAGCCCCCACAGGGCTTTGGCTGGAAACACCATATATTTT. The chain is built from TRBV9 and TRBJ1-3; D is perhaps TRBD1 (6 bases). The V and J ends lost 7 bases and 2 bases respectively, with 16 bases between them. The length of the CDR3 is 15 residues. Germline CDR1 and CDR2: SGDLS and YYNGEE.

The chain uses TRBV30 and TRBJ1-6; D is possibly TRBD1 (5 bases). The CDR3 contains 14 residues. From germline, CDR1 is GTSNPN and CDR2 SVGIG (reference sequence). V lost 2 bases and J 6 bases, leaving 11 bases between the germline ends. For the CDR3, the DNA is TGTGCCTGGAGTTTACGACAGAGTAATTCACCCCTCCACTTT. The encoded protein is CAWSLRQSNSPLHF.

A single count supports this clone. The J gene is TRBJ2-3, the V gene TRBV14; TRBD2 aligns across 7 bases. J gave up 1 base and V 4 bases, and 8 bases lay outside the gene matches. The CDR3 runs to 16 residues. Germline V CDR1 and CDR2: SGHDN, FVKESK. The CDR3 here is CASSPYGLDRTDTQYF. CDR3 in DNA: TGTGCCAGCAGCCCCTACGGACTAGACCGCACAGATACGCAGTATTTT.

This chain links TRBV10-3 with TRBJ1-2; D gene uncertain. The CDR3 is 14 residues long. V was trimmed by 2 bases and J by 4 bases, leaving 11 bases between them. Germline loops: CDR1 ENHRY, CDR2 SYGVKD. DNA of the CDR3: TGTGCCATCAGTGAGGCCGGTTCCGGCTATGGCTACACCTTC. It codes for CAISEAGSGYGYTF.

This clone was picked up a small number of times. The genes are TRBV7-2 and TRBJ1-1; TRBD1 agrees at 10 bases. Germline CDR1 SGHTA, CDR2 FQGNSA. There are 16 residues in the CDR3. Germline trimming cut 2 bases from V and 8 bases from J; bases unmatched to any gene: 11. The CDR3 nucleotides are TGTGCCAGCAGCTTAAGGGGAGGGACAGGGGTTAGGGAAGCTTTCTTT. The encoded protein is CASSLRGGTGVREAFF.

This clone was recorded once. CDR3 sequence: CASSSPRTGFYEQYF. Here the CDR3 DNA reads TGTGCCAGCAGCTCCCCCCGGACAGGATTCTACGAGCAGTACTTC. This chain connects TRBV13 to TRBJ2-7; 7 bases are shared with TRBD1. The CDR3 loop spans 15 amino acids. Germline CDR1 is PRHDT and CDR2 is FYEKMQ (reference sequence). J gave up 3 bases and V 4 bases, and 9 bases lay outside the gene matches.

This clone was picked up one time. V usage is TRBV5-1 and J usage is TRBJ1-4; TRBD1 matches at 11 bases. The CDR3 covers 15 residues. Germline values: CDR1 SGHRS, CDR2 YFSETQ. The V and J ends lost 5 bases and 6 bases, in that order; junction bases with no gene match: 6. This CDR3 reads CASSSKGQGDEKLFF. Written as DNA, the CDR3 is TGCGCCAGCAGTTCTAAGGGACAGGGGGATGAAAAACTGTTTTTT.

The CDR3 sequence is CASSQTATQTGTTEAFF. The DNA for the CDR3 is TGCGCCAGCAGCCAAACCGCCACGCAGACAGGGACCACTGAAGCTTTCTTT. The gene calls are TRBV4-1 and TRBJ1-1; 7 bases align to TRBD1. Per germline, CDR1 MGHRA and CDR2 YSYEKL. V was pared by 2 bases and J by 4 bases, with 13 bases of the junction left unmatched. The CDR3 extends over 17 amino acids.

The chain joins TRBV5-1 to TRBJ2-7, with 7 bases lining up with TRBD1. With 3 bases clipped from V and 7 bases from J, the junction kept 7 bases outside the gene matches. The length of the CDR3 is 13 residues. The germline V gene encodes CDR1 SGHRS and CDR2 YFSETQ. The CDR3 is CASSSDRVEEQYF. The CDR3 DNA reads as TGCGCCAGCAGCTCAGACAGGGTGGAAGAGCAGTACTTC.

The DNA of the CDR3 is TGTGCCAGTAGTACAGGTTTCGCGAACACCGGGGAGCTGTTTTTT. Protein: CASSTGFANTGELFF. The chain carries TRBV19 and TRBJ2-2; D ambiguous. Germline assignment: CDR1 LNHDA and CDR2 SQIVND (reference sequence). V was trimmed by 4 bases and J by 0 bases, leaving 9 bases between them. This CDR3 comprises 15 residues.

This CDR3 is CASSLQGAAGETQYF. As DNA, the CDR3 is TGTGCCAGCAGCCTTCAGGGGGCTGCGGGGGAGACCCAGTACTTC. The V gene is TRBV3-1 (or the pseudogene TRBV3-2), the J gene TRBJ2-5; 8 nucleotides line up with TRBD1. Germline V gene data show CDR1 as LGHDT and CDR2 as YNNKEL (reference sequence). Germline trimming cut 4 bases from V and 5 bases from J; bases unmatched to any gene: 9. The CDR3 consists of 15 residues.

The chain couples TRBV6-5 to TRBJ2-3; 7 positions agree with TRBD1. J gave up 0 bases and V 4 bases, and 7 bases lay outside the gene matches. The germline CDR1 and CDR2 sequences are MNHEY and SVGAGI. The CDR3 is 16 residues long. CDR3 sequence: CASSFQGVPSTDTQYF. DNA of the CDR3: TGTGCCAGCAGTTTCCAGGGGGTACCTAGCACAGATACGCAGTATTTT.

The V gene is TRBV6-1, the J gene TRBJ2-5; D unresolved. Germline V gives CDR1 MNHNS, CDR2 SASEGT. This CDR3 spans 14 amino acids. V was clipped by 2 bases and J by 4 bases, with 11 bases between them. The CDR3 nucleotides read TGTGCCAGCAGTGAAAATTGGTCCGGAGAGACCCAGTACTTC. Protein: CASSENWSGETQYF.

The rearrangement uses TRBV5-4 and TRBJ2-2; D is perhaps TRBD2 (6 bases). CDR3 length: 14 amino acids. Trimming shortened V by 0 bases and J by 7 bases, and 10 bases separated the two germline ends. Germline loops: CDR1 SGHNT, CDR2 YYREEE (reference sequence). CDR3: CASSLGIGGGELFF. CDR3 nucleotide sequence: TGTGCCAGCAGCTTGGGTATCGGGGGCGGGGAGCTGTTTTTT.

This clone appeared once. The chain has TRBV5-1 and TRBJ2-3; D might be TRBD2 (5 bases). CDR3 size: 15 residues. V was pared by 2 bases and J by 2 bases, with 12 bases between. Germline loops: CDR1 SGHRS, CDR2 YFSETQ. Written as DNA, the CDR3 is TGCGCCAGCAGCTTCCAGCGGAGGATCACAGATACGCAGTATTTT. Translated, it gives CASSFQRRITDTQYF.

This clone was seen a single time. The rearrangement links TRBV6-5 to TRBJ1-1, with D possibly being TRBD1 (6 bases). Germline CDR1 MNHEY, CDR2 SVGAGI. The CDR3 length is 15 residues. V was pared by 5 bases and J by 3 bases, with 16 bases between. The CDR3 here is CASSNPGHWDTEAFF. The CDR3 nucleotides are TGTGCCAGCAGTAACCCGGGACACTGGGACACTGAAGCTTTCTTT.

The chain uses TRBV3-1 (or the pseudogene TRBV3-2) and TRBJ1-4; 8 nucleotides line up with TRBD1. This CDR3 is 16 amino acids long. The J segment lost 8 bases and the V segment lost 1 base, leaving 9 bases of the junction unmatched. Germline V gene sequence: CDR1 LGHDT, CDR2 YNNKEL (reference sequence). CDR3 region: CASSQVQGQGNEKLFF. The CDR3 coding sequence is TGTGCCAGCAGCCAAGTTCAAGGACAGGGTAACGAAAAACTGTTTTTT.